The 18 T cell receptor beta chains below come from one sample, sequenced in a study of response to subunit inactivated influenza vaccine. TCRdb redid the calling of the RT-PCR reads with MiXCR, one entry per CDR3 protein. The table lists approximately 530,000 distinct CDR3 sequences, around 8% of them singletons, with roughly 13% in the top ten. Sequencing used PBMCs from blood, obtained about 23 months after vaccination. Receptors originate from a man aged 45 to 70 who received an inactivated influenza vaccine.

This clonotype has only a few counts. The rearrangement uses TRBV3-1 and TRBJ2-3; the D gene is possibly TRBD2 (7 bases). The CDR3 has 16 residues. Trimming cost V 6 bases and J 2 bases, with 18 bases left between them. Germline lookup yields CDR1 LGHDT and CDR2 YNNKEL (reference sequence). DNA for the CDR3: TGTGCCAGCAGAACAGGGACTAATCTGTACACAGATACGCAGTATTTT. Protein: CASRTGTNLYTDTQYF.

V is TRBV28 and J is TRBJ1-1, with unresolved D. Deletions cut 3 bases from V and 6 bases from J, with 11 bases between. The CDR3 contains 13 residues. Germline CDR1 is MDHEN and CDR2 is SYDVKM. CDR3: CASSFWGRAEAFF. As DNA, the CDR3 is TGTGCCAGCAGTTTTTGGGGAAGGGCTGAAGCTTTCTTT.

The chain is built from TRBV3-1 and TRBJ2-7; D is ambiguous. The CDR3 consists of 13 residues. V was cut by 0 bases and J by 12 bases, with 15 bases left in between. Germline V lookup: CDR1 LGHDT, CDR2 YNNKEL (reference sequence). DNA for the CDR3: TGTGCCAGCAGCCAAGATCCGGGCGGTGGTCGGTACTTC. It encodes CASSQDPGGGRYF.

The gene calls are TRBV29-1 and TRBJ2-7, with no clear D. The CDR3 is 16 amino acids. Trimming took 2 bases from V and 0 from J, leaving 17 bases between them. Germline assignment: CDR1 SQVTM and CDR2 ANQGSEA. The CDR3 spells CSVEMPAARSSYEQYF. The CDR3, as DNA: TGCAGCGTTGAAATGCCAGCCGCCCGGAGCTCCTACGAGCAGTACTTC.

This clonotype was detected ten times or more. This chain uses TRBV12-3 or TRBV12-4 with TRBJ2-1; possible D gene TRBD2, 5 bases. CDR3 length: 14 amino acids. V was cut by 5 bases and J by 6 bases, with 14 bases left in between. CDR3 in amino acids: CASSRQAGGNEQFF. CDR3 in DNA: TGTGCCAGCAGTCGCCAGGCCGGAGGCAATGAGCAGTTCTTC.

The rearrangement links TRBV20-1 to TRBJ2-2, with 9 bases matching TRBD1. Germline values: CDR1 DFQATT, CDR2 SNEGSKA (reference sequence). J lost 8 bases, V lost 2 bases, and 3 bases had no gene match. The CDR3 sequence is 13 residues long. The CDR3 sequence: CSARTGGLGELFF. The DNA for the CDR3 is TGCAGTGCTAGAACAGGGGGCTTGGGGGAGCTGTTTTTT.

The chain couples TRBV7-2 to TRBJ1-1; a possible D gene is TRBD1 (5 bases). CDR1 and CDR2 from the germline V gene are SGHTA and FQGNSA. The V gene lost 3 bases and the J gene lost 3 bases, with 14 bases spanning the gap. The CDR3 consists of 15 residues. The chain's CDR3 is CASSFDSTRDTEAFF. The CDR3 nucleotides read TGTGCCAGCAGCTTCGACAGCACGCGGGACACTGAAGCTTTCTTT. Filled out from reference TRBV7-2 and TRBJ1-1, the complete variable domain reads GAGVSQSPSNKVTEKGKDVELRCDPISGHTALYWYRQSLGQGLEFLIYFQGNSAPDKSGLPSDRFSAERTGGSVSTLTIQRTQQEDSAVYLCASSFDSTRDTEAFFGQGTRLTVV.

This clonotype was observed a handful of times. V and J are TRBV11-2 and TRBJ2-5; 7 nucleotides agree with TRBD2. This CDR3 contains 15 residues. V lost 1 base and J lost 5; bases outside the gene matches: 7. CDR1 is SGHAT, CDR2 FQNNGV, per germline. The CDR3 DNA sequence: TGTGCCAGCAGCTTAGGGAGCGCGGGAGCGGAGACCCAGTACTTC. It specifies CASSLGSAGAETQYF. The variable domain in full, with the rest retrieved from reference TRBV11-2 and TRBJ2-5, is EAGVAQSPRYKIIEKRQSVAFWCNPISGHATLYWYQQILGQGPKLLIQFQNNGVVDDSQLPKDRFSAERLKGVDSTLKIQPAKLEDSAVYLCASSLGSAGAETQYFGPGTRLLVL.

The gene calls are TRBV4-2 and TRBJ1-5; D call uncertain. The V gene lost 1 base and the J gene lost 3 bases, with 4 bases spanning the gap. CDR1 and CDR2 from the germline V gene are LGHNA and YNFKEQ. This CDR3 has 13 amino acids. The CDR3 DNA reads as TGTGCCAGCAGCCAAGTTCCCAATCAGCCCCAGCATTTT. Translated, it gives CASSQVPNQPQHF.

This clonotype turned up a few times. The chain joins TRBV6-1 to TRBJ1-4, with a tentative D call TRBD1 (5 bases). The CDR3 consists of 13 residues. CDR1 is MNHNS, CDR2 SASEGT, per germline. With 7 bases removed from V and 8 bases from J, the gap between germline ends came to 14 bases. The CDR3 is CASMGTFREKLFF. The CDR3 coding sequence is TGTGCCAGCATGGGGACTTTTCGGGAAAAACTGTTTTTT.

In its sample, this clonotype was seen many times. The chain carries TRBV4-1 and TRBJ1-4, with TRBD1 matching over 10 bases. Germline CDR1 reads MGHRA; CDR2 reads YSYEKL. The CDR3 is 16 residues long. With 5 bases clipped from V and 8 bases from J, the junction kept 11 bases outside the gene matches. The CDR3 DNA follows: TGCGCCAGCAGCTCAGGGCACGGGACAGGGGAGGAAAAACTGTTTTTT. Residues: CASSSGHGTGEEKLFF.

This clonotype was picked up a small number of times. The chain joins TRBV29-1 to TRBJ2-2, with D possibly matching TRBD2 (6 bases). Germline CDR1 reads SQVTM; CDR2 reads ANQGSEA. Between the trimmed V and J ends, which lost 2 bases and 4 bases, there was a span of 20 bases. The CDR3 length is 17 residues. The CDR3: CSVELLFRNGGTGELFF. DNA for the CDR3: TGCAGCGTTGAATTACTCTTTAGGAACGGGGGCACCGGGGAGCTGTTTTTT.

This clonotype was seen at least ten times. The chain uses TRBV5-1 and TRBJ2-3; D unresolved. Germline CDR1 and CDR2: SGHRS and YFSETQ. V was trimmed by 1 base and J by 9 bases, leaving 12 bases between them. CDR3 length equals 13 residues. The CDR3 spells CASSLSPEDTQYF. The DNA of the CDR3 is TGCGCCAGCAGCTTGAGCCCAGAGGACACGCAGTATTTT.

This chain uses TRBV14 with TRBJ2-1, with 9 bases matching TRBD2. The junction had 8 bases not matched to a gene; V was cut back by 2 bases and J by 9 bases. This CDR3 has 15 amino acids. CDR1 is SGHDN, CDR2 FVKESK, per germline. The CDR3 DNA sequence: TGTGCCAGCAGCCAAACTAGCGGGCTGAGGGGTGAGCAGTTCTTC. Translation gives CASSQTSGLRGEQFF.

The sample holds a few counts of this clonotype. The J gene is TRBJ1-2, the V gene TRBV5-1; D may be TRBD1 (5 bases). Germline CDR1 SGHRS, CDR2 YFSETQ. The CDR3 covers 14 residues. V was clipped by 4 bases and J by 5 bases, with 15 bases between them. For the CDR3, the DNA is TGCGCCAGCAGCGCAGGGATCGAGGGTTATGGCTACACCTTC. It codes for CASSAGIEGYGYTF.

The genes are TRBV9 and TRBJ2-1; D gene uncertain. The V gene lost 0 bases and the J gene lost 6 bases, with 4 bases spanning the gap. CDR1 SGDLS and CDR2 YYNGEE come from the germline V gene. This CDR3 has 12 residues. The CDR3 protein is CASSVAPNEQFF. For the CDR3, the DNA is TGTGCCAGCAGCGTAGCCCCCAATGAGCAGTTCTTC.

This clonotype has a handful of counts. V gene TRBV2 combines with J gene TRBJ2-7; the D is unclear. Germline V gene sequence: CDR1 SNHLY, CDR2 FYNNEI. V lost 7 bases to trimming and J lost 7 bases, with 11 bases between them. The length of the CDR3 is 11 residues. The DNA of the CDR3 is TGTGCCAGCACCCTAAGTTGGGAGCAGTACTTC. Amino acid sequence: CASTLSWEQYF.

This clonotype was counted ten times or more. CDR3 sequence (DNA): TGTGCCAGTATCCCGGCGGGGACAGGAATTAGTGAGCAGTTCTTC. It codes for CASIPAGTGISEQFF. The J gene is TRBJ2-1, the V gene TRBV19, with 8 bases aligning to TRBD1. The CDR3 sequence is 15 residues long. Germline V gives CDR1 LNHDA, CDR2 SQIVND (reference sequence). After removal of 7 bases from V and 9 bases from J, the junction contained 14 bases not matched to a gene.